The next 13 T cell receptor beta chains were all read from a single sample in a study of tumor-infiltrating lymphocytes in primary liver carcinoma. cDNA specific to TCR beta was made from approximately 0.55 ug of total RNA, with a constant-region primer employed for priming. Slightly modified ARM-PCR served as the procedure for the TCR beta libraries. These libraries came from three rounds of nested multiplex PCR. TRBV1-TRBV30 forward primers and a C-beta reverse primer were used in the first two PCR rounds, which each ran for around 11 cycles. One entry per CDR3 protein, called by TCRdb with MiXCR from the multiplex PCR reads. The sample has 150,000 to 200,000 distinct CDR3 sequences; just under 85% are singletons. Co-extraction yielded RNA and DNA from around 20-30 mg of unsorted bulk tissue. The sample was tumor tissue from primary liver carcinoma. The receptors were sampled from a middle-aged man with primary liver carcinoma and hepatitis B virus infection.

As to this clonotype: At one boundary the junction diverges from the germline segment, which might be a read error. This chain links TRBV6-5 with TRBJ2-2; TRBD2 matches at 7 bases. The V gene's germline CDR1 is MNHEY and CDR2 SVGAGI. CDR3 length: 14 residues. For the CDR3, the DNA is TGTGCCAGTACTTTAGCGGGCTCTACCGGGGAGCTGTCTTTT. It yields the protein CASTLAGSTGELSF.

In regard to this clonotype: As the CDR3 is not closed by the conserved phenylalanine or tryptophan, this likely results from a read error. The V and J genes are TRBV6-6 and TRBJ2-6; 7 positions match TRBD1. The CDR3 sequence is 17 residues long. In germline, CDR1 is MNHNY, CDR2 SVGAGI (reference sequence). The CDR3 nucleotides are TGTGTCAGCAGGCCTGGGACAGTAACTCTGCGGGCCAACGTCCTGACTTTA. Protein: CVSRPGTVTLRANVLTL.

Worth noting for this clonotype: The missing conserved phenylalanine or tryptophan at the end of this CDR3 makes a read error likely. The gene calls are TRBV4-1 and TRBJ2-5; D might be TRBD2 (6 bases). Germline V gives CDR1 MGHRA, CDR2 YSYEKL. The CDR3 runs to 14 residues. The CDR3 loop reads CASSQEGRGETQYI. CDR3 bases: TGCGCCAGCAGCCAAGAAGGGCGCGGGGAGACACAGTACATC.

This clonotype was detected only once. This clone may be a read error of a much larger clone one base away. V gene TRBV28 combines with J gene TRBJ1-1; 9 positions agree with TRBD1. Germline loops: CDR1 MDHEN, CDR2 SYDVKM. CDR3 size: 15 residues. Unmatched junction bases numbered 10, after V lost 7 bases and J lost 4 bases. CDR3: CASNPQGARSTEAFF. The CDR3, as DNA: TGTGCCAGCAACCCACAGGGGGCGAGGTCCACTGAAGCTTTCTTT.

Details on this clonotype: One end of the junction does not line up with germline, which may come from a read error. This chain connects TRBV7-9 to TRBJ2-7; 9 bases line up with TRBD2. Germline lookup yields CDR1 SEHNR and CDR2 FQNEAQ (reference sequence). The CDR3 runs to 17 residues. CDR3 residues: CATSPRWESSGIDEHYF. The CDR3 nucleotides are TGTGCCACCAGCCCGCGGTGGGAATCTAGCGGGATCGACGAGCACTACTTC.

With regard to this clonotype: The junction differs from germline at one of its ends, possibly a read error. The V gene is TRBV12-3 or TRBV12-4, the J gene TRBJ2-7; D tentatively reads TRBD1 or TRBD2 (5 bases each). The CDR3 has 14 amino acids. Here the CDR3 reads CASSLQGESYEQYF. CDR3 nucleotides: TGTGCCAGCAGTTTGCAGGGAGAGTCCTACGAGCAATACTTC.

The rearrangement uses TRBV4-3 and TRBJ2-1, with 9 bases fitting TRBD1. The CDR3 covers 21 residues. Germline assignment: CDR1 LGHNA and CDR2 YSLEER. J lost 5 bases, V lost 0 bases, and 20 bases had no gene match. The CDR3 DNA is TGCGCCAGCAGCCAAGATTTTCGCGGGACAGGGAGTAGTGGGATCAACAATGAGCAGTTCTTC. It specifies CASSQDFRGTGSSGINNEQFF.

Concerning this clonotype itself: At one end, the junction sequence differs from germline, possibly due to a read error. This chain joins TRBV14 and TRBJ2-7; tentatively, D is TRBD2 (5 bases). Germline lookup yields CDR1 SGHDN and CDR2 FVKESK. The CDR3 length is 15 residues. The CDR3 sequence: CASSQTLMGAAEQYF. CDR3 nucleotides: TGTGCCAGTAGCCAAACCCTAATGGGAGCCGCTGAGCAGTACTTC.

To note about this clonotype: Sequence at one end of the junction differs from germline and may be a read error. The genes are TRBV6-1 and TRBJ2-1, with 9 positions matching TRBD2. Germline CDR1 is MNHNS and CDR2 is SASEGT. The CDR3 has 15 amino acids. The CDR3 protein is CGSSEEAGGYNERFF. CDR3 coding DNA: TGTGGCAGCAGTGAAGAAGCGGGAGGTTACAATGAGCGGTTCTTC.

To note about this clonotype: In this CDR3 the conserved last residue, phenylalanine or tryptophan, is missing, so a read error is likely. The CDR3 DNA reads TGTAGCGTTTCCGGGGCAGGGGCGTCAGATACGCAGTATTCT. This translates into CSVSGAGASDTQYS. The chain combines TRBV29-1 with TRBJ2-3, with D tentatively TRBD1 (6 bases). Germline CDR1 is SQVTM and CDR2 is ANQGSEA. The CDR3 sequence is 14 residues long.

As to this clonotype: One end of the junction fails to match germline, which may point to a read error. The CDR3 nucleotides are TGTGTCATCAATGACCCGGAGGGAGCGGGAGCCACGAACACCGGGGAGCTGTTTTTT. Translated: CVINDPEGAGATNTGELFF. This chain links TRBV10-3 with TRBJ2-2; 8 positions match TRBD2. Looked up from germline, CDR1 is ENHRY and CDR2 is SYGVKD. This CDR3 has 19 residues.

The J gene is TRBJ1-1, the V gene TRBV5-1; D is uncertain. The V gene's germline CDR1 is SGHRS and CDR2 YFSETQ. With 4 bases removed from V and 5 bases from J, the gap between germline ends came to 12 bases. The CDR3 is 13 amino acids. The CDR3 DNA sequence: TGCGCCAGCAGCCCAAACAATGGGACTGAAGCTTTCTTT. Protein product: CASSPNNGTEAFF.

About this clonotype itself: Germline is not matched at one junction end, which may reflect a read error. The V call is TRBV12-3 or TRBV12-4, the J call TRBJ1-1; weak D call: TRBD1 (5 bases). The CDR3 consists of 14 residues. DNA for the CDR3: TGTGGCAGCAGGACCTCCGCTTTAGGGACTGAAGCTTTATTT. Translating it yields CGSRTSALGTEALF.